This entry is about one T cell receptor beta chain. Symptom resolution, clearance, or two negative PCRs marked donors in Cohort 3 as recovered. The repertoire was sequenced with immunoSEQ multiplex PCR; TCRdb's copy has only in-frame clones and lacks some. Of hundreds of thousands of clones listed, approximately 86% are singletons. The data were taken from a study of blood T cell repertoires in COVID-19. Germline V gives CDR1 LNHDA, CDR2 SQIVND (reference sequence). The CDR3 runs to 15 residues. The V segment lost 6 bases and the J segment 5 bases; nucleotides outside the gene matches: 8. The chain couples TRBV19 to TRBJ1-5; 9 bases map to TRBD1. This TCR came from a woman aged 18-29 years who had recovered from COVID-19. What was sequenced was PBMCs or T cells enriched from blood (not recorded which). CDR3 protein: CASRRSGQGYQPQHF. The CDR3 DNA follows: TGTGCCAGTAGGAGATCGGGACAGGGCTATCAGCCCCAGCATTTT.